The subject of this entry is one TCR beta chain. This clone was picked up a small number of times. Its cognate antigen has yet to be identified. No per-base quality is available; no much larger clone lies one base away. This entry comes from a study of blood T cell repertoires in COVID-19 (dated by TCRdb to about 2020). Study-wide context: Samples covering the acute and convalescent phases of COVID-19 were provided by collaborators in the United States, Italy and Spain. The sample metadata nearly always contained a de-identified subject ID, COVID-19 status, age in years and sex. HLA class I and class II types, where available, came from metadata supplied by the sample provider rather than from assay-based typing. The samples were drawn from two sources: the first 160 participants of the ongoing ImmuneRACE study, and fewer than 1,500 subjects contributed by 6 global collaborators. The dataset comprised deeply sampled blood TCRbeta repertoires from subjects exposed to, actively infected with, or recovered from COVID-19. A freely available public database, intended as a resource for researchers studying the immune response to SARS-CoV-2, is where the repertoires were released. The material from the prospective study consisted of cDNA or gDNA derived from T cells, B-cell-depleted T cells, or PBMCs.

In the prospective study, participants were roughly 18 to 95 years old, resided in 24 geographic areas of the United States, and were enrolled through a virtual design. In the prospective study, cohorts were assigned on the basis of participant-reported clinical history obtained from a screening survey and a study questionnaire. For ImmuneRACE Cohort 3, a participant was defined as recovered based on two consecutive negative NP/OP PCR tests, clearance by a healthcare professional, or resolution of symptoms. Each participant in the prospective study had whole blood, serum and a nasopharyngeal or oropharyngeal swab collected by mobile phlebotomists. Over a roughly two-month period, participants in the prospective study had the option of providing additional blood draws and questionnaires. Before DNA extraction, prospective study blood samples were shipped either frozen or at room temperature. The immunoSEQ Assay, a bias-controlled multiplex PCR, was used to amplify TCRbeta CDR3 regions from genomic DNA. Per the original workflow: Within the assay, amplification of reference gene primers was used to estimate how many nucleated cells each sample contained. To quantify the absolute abundance of each unique TCRbeta CDR3 rearrangement, sequence reads were collapsed and filtered. Productive Simpson clonality was computed per sample as the square root of Simpson's diversity index over productive rearrangements. Sourced from immuneACCESS, this table was stored by TCRdb with only in-frame sequences that have V and J called. A share of the clones is absent; for the studies checked, an unresolved V gene accounts for under half, and the remainder has no known explanation. That table furnishes V, J and clone size, whereas the DNA furnished D and trimming. This sample gives hundreds of thousands of clones in total; around 87% of them show up just once. The ten largest clones take up under 2% of the sample.

Here V drops 2 bases and J drops 0 bases, and the junction holds 8 bases not matched to any gene. For CDR1 and CDR2, the germline V gene lists KGHSH and LQKENI. Spanning cysteine to phenylalanine, the CDR3 consists of 18 amino acids. Of the read, only the CDR3 DNA is kept; its 54 bases are in frame from base 1. General conclusions and limits of the study: Clinical and demographic metadata were provided uncurated, with the amount varying by source and participant.

The receptor was isolated from a woman aged 45 to 65 who had recovered from COVID-19. Recombination linked TRBV18 to TRBJ2-2, and 8 junctional nucleotides match TRBD2. Source material: PBMCs or T cells enriched from blood (not recorded which). The CDR3 region: CASSPTPISGTNTGELFF. The nucleotide sequence is given as TGTGCCAGCTCACCAACCCCGATTAGCGGGACGAACACCGGGGAGCTGTTTTTT.